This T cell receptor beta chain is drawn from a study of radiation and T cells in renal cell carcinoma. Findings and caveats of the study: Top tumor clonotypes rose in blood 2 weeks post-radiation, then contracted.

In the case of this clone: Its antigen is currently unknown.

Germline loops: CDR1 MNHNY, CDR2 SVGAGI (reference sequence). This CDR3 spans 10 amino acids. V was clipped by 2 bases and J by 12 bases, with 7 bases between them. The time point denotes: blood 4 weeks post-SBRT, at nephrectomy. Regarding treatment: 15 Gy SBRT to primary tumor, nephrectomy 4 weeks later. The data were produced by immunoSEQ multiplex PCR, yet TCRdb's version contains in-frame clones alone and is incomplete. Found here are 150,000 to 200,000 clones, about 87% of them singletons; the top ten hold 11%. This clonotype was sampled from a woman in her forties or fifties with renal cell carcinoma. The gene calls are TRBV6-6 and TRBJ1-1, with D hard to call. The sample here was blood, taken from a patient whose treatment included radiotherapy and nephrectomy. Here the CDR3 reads CASSYPGTFF. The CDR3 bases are TGTGCCAGCAGTTACCCCGGGACTTTCTTT.